Below are 22 T cell receptor beta chains sequenced from a single sample in a study of identical twins. TCRdb reprocessed the 5' RACE reads with MiXCR, giving one entry per CDR3 protein. The sample includes about 530,000 distinct CDR3 sequences, approximately 14% seen only once; the top ten take more than 0.4%. The data also belong to a second study, concerning yellow fever vaccine responses in identical twins.

Material for sequencing was CD4+ T cells sorted from blood. These receptors all come from a young woman in good health.

The rearrangement joins TRBV5-5 to TRBJ2-7, with 8 nucleotides matching TRBD1. The junction had 7 bases not matched to a gene; V was cut back by 2 bases and J by 3 bases. CDR1 and CDR2 from the germline V gene are SGHKS and YYEKEE (reference sequence). This CDR3 contains 15 residues. CDR3 bases: TGTGCCAGCAGCTTCGGACAGGGAACGGTCTACGAGCAGTACGTC. Translating it yields CASSFGQGTVYEQYV.

This clonotype came up a few times. The chain joins TRBV12-3 or TRBV12-4 to TRBJ1-1; no reliable D call. Trimming pared 6 bases from V and 1 base from J, leaving 12 bases between. The CDR3 length is 14 residues. CDR3 coding DNA: TGTGCCAGCAGCGTAAAAGAACAGAACACTGAAGCTTTCTTT. Protein sequence: CASSVKEQNTEAFF.

A few counts support this clonotype. The chain employs TRBV10-3 and TRBJ2-6; D may correspond to TRBD1 or TRBD2 (5 bases each). This CDR3 has 15 residues. Germline loops: CDR1 ENHRY, CDR2 SYGVKD. Trimming stripped 6 bases from V and 2 bases from J, with 11 bases between. CDR3 DNA: TGTGCCATCAGCAACCGGGGCACTGGGGCCAACGTCCTGACTTTC. It specifies CAISNRGTGANVLTF.

A few counts support this clonotype. The CDR3 reads CASSKGGGTVRNTEAFF. The DNA for the CDR3 is TGTGCCAGCAGCAAAGGAGGCGGGACAGTGAGGAACACTGAAGCTTTCTTT. The chain couples TRBV21-1 to TRBJ1-1; the table's D call, TRBD1, has no DNA check behind it. TRBV21-1 counts as a pseudogene. CDR3 size: 17 residues.

The table lists this clonotype with a few counts. This chain uses TRBV2 with TRBJ2-1; D possibly corresponds to TRBD2 (7 bases). This CDR3 comprises 14 residues. Germline-derived CDR1 and CDR2 are SNHLY and FYNNEI. The V gene lost 3 bases and the J gene lost 7 bases, with 13 bases spanning the gap. The CDR3 DNA follows: TGTGCCAGCAGTGAGGGGGGGGGCCCAAATGAGCAGTTCTTC. Its protein product is CASSEGGGPNEQFF.

This clonotype was observed many times. The chain carries TRBV25-1 and TRBJ2-1; TRBD2 matches at 8 bases. This CDR3 region has 15 residues. CDR1 is MGHDK and CDR2 is SYGVNS in the germline V gene. V gave up 8 bases and J gave up 7 bases; unmatched junction bases: 13. The CDR3 region has the DNA TGTGCCAGCGCACCATATCTTAGCGGGGTGAATGAGCAGTTCTTC. This codes for CASAPYLSGVNEQFF.

This clonotype came up a few times. V is TRBV4-1 and J is TRBJ2-1; tentatively, D is TRBD2 (5 bases). Trimming removed 4 bases at V and 2 bases at J, with 9 bases between. This CDR3 spans 14 amino acids. Germline V CDR1 and CDR2: MGHRA, YSYEKL. The CDR3 is CASSLQEAYNEQFF. For the CDR3, the DNA is TGCGCCAGCAGCCTCCAGGAGGCCTACAATGAGCAGTTCTTC.

This clonotype was counted only a few times. CDR3 bases: TGTGCCAGCAGCTTTGGACTAGCCGGTTTTAATGAGCAGTTCTTC. Translation gives CASSFGLAGFNEQFF. The chain couples TRBV7-3 to TRBJ2-1, with 8 nucleotides matching TRBD2. Looked up from germline, CDR1 is SGHTA and CDR2 is FQGTGA. Trimming removed 3 bases from V and 7 bases from J; junction bases left unmatched: 8. The CDR3 has 15 residues.

V is TRBV6-1 and J is TRBJ1-1; no definite D call. The CDR3 is 14 amino acids. Trimming left V 7 bases short and J 3 bases short, with 15 bases between. Germline CDR1 reads MNHNS; CDR2 reads SASEGT. CDR3 sequence reads: CASNLNSVDTEAFF. The CDR3 bases are TGTGCCAGCAACCTAAACTCGGTCGACACTGAAGCTTTCTTT.

This clonotype was seen only a few times. Written as DNA, the CDR3 is TGTGCCAGCAGCGCCCCGTGGGAGACCCAGTACTTC. Translated: CASSAPWETQYF. This chain uses TRBV7-8 with TRBJ2-5; D gene uncertain. V was cut by 5 bases and J by 5 bases, with 9 bases left in between. CDR3 length: 12 amino acids. Germline V gives CDR1 SGHVS, CDR2 FQNEAQ.

V is TRBV20-1 and J is TRBJ2-1, with D possibly matching TRBD2 (6 bases). The CDR3 is 16 amino acids. Germline lookup yields CDR1 DFQATT and CDR2 SNEGSKA (reference sequence). V lost 3 bases and J 0 bases, leaving 15 bases between the germline ends. In DNA, the CDR3 is TGCAGTGCTAGCGATCGGGCGGGGAGCTCCTACAATGAGCAGTTCTTC. It specifies CSASDRAGSSYNEQFF.

The genes are TRBV29-1 and TRBJ1-1, with 7 bases identical to TRBD1. V lost 2 bases, J lost 4 bases, and 7 bases stayed unmatched. The CDR3 is 14 amino acids. Looked up from germline, CDR1 is SQVTM and CDR2 is ANQGSEA. CDR3 sequence reads: CSVEPGTAFTEAFF. DNA for the CDR3: TGCAGCGTTGAACCCGGGACAGCTTTCACTGAAGCTTTCTTT.

This clonotype was counted a few times. The V gene is TRBV28, the J gene TRBJ2-7, with TRBD1 as a possible D gene (5 bases). Germline values: CDR1 MDHEN, CDR2 SYDVKM. Trimming took 6 bases from V and 7 from J, leaving 16 bases between them. The CDR3 spans 13 residues. This CDR3 is CASSPLGVGEQYF. The CDR3 DNA follows: TGTGCCAGCAGCCCCCTAGGGGTGGGGGAGCAGTACTTC. Drawing the rest from reference TRBV28 and TRBJ2-7, the complete variable domain is DVKVTQSSRYLVKRTGEKVFLECVQDMDHENMFWYRQDPGLGLRLIYFSYDVKMKEKGDIPEGYSVSREKKERFSLILESASTNQTSMYLCASSPLGVGEQYFGPGTRLTVT.

This clonotype was counted only a few times. J is TRBJ2-7 and V is TRBV6-2 or TRBV6-3, with TRBD1 as a possible D gene (6 bases). The V gene's germline CDR1 is MNHEY and CDR2 SVGEGT. V gave up 7 bases and J gave up 2 bases, with 27 bases separating them. This CDR3 comprises 18 residues. CDR3 DNA sequence: TGTGCCAGCAAGTCGGGAACCTTGAAAAGGACAGCTGCCTACGAGCAGTACTTC. It is translated as CASKSGTLKRTAAYEQYF.

This chain links TRBV28 with TRBJ2-3; D unresolved. The ends were cut back, 5 bases at V and 5 bases at J, with 14 bases in the middle. This CDR3 region has 14 residues. Germline loops: CDR1 MDHEN, CDR2 SYDVKM. CDR3 coding DNA: TGTGCCAGCAGTCCCCCTCGCAGAGTAGATACGCAGTATTTT. It is translated as CASSPPRRVDTQYF.

This clonotype was found a few times. This chain links TRBV3-1 with TRBJ2-7; 9 bases line up with TRBD1. CDR1 LGHDT and CDR2 YNNKEL come from the germline V gene (reference sequence). There are 14 residues in the CDR3. V gave up 1 base and J gave up 5 bases; unmatched junction bases: 3. The CDR3 sequence is CASSQGGQGNEQYF. CDR3 nucleotide sequence: TGTGCCAGCAGCCAAGGGGGACAGGGCAACGAGCAGTACTTC.

This clonotype has only a few counts. The CDR3 spells CSVEDGGQGWSYGYTF. The CDR3 DNA reads as TGCAGCGTTGAAGATGGGGGACAGGGCTGGAGCTATGGCTACACCTTC. This rearrangement joins TRBV29-1 to TRBJ1-2; 9 nucleotides agree with TRBD1. The junction had 9 bases not matched to a gene; V was cut back by 0 bases and J by 4 bases. The CDR3 runs 16 residues. CDR1 is SQVTM, CDR2 ANQGSEA, per germline. The full variable domain, with the rest looked up from reference TRBV29-1 and TRBJ1-2, is SAVISQKPSRDICQRGTSLTIQCQVDSQVTMMFWYRQQPGQSLTLIATANQGSEATYESGFVIDKFPISRPNLTFSTLTVSNMSPEDSSIYLCSVEDGGQGWSYGYTFGSGTRLTVV.

This clonotype was detected only a few times. V usage is TRBV6-2 or TRBV6-3 and J usage is TRBJ2-7, with no clear D. V dropped 6 bases and J dropped 0 bases, with 9 bases sitting between them. The germline V gene has CDR1 MNHEY and CDR2 SVGEGT. The CDR3 is 13 residues long. As DNA, the CDR3 is TGTGCCAGCAGGACCACCCGCTCCTACGAGCAGTACTTC. This encodes CASRTTRSYEQYF.

There are a few counts of this clonotype. V is TRBV9 and J is TRBJ1-3; no clear D. Germline V lookup: CDR1 SGDLS, CDR2 YYNGEE. The CDR3 extends over 16 amino acids. V lost 3 bases and J 0 bases, leaving 13 bases between the germline ends. The CDR3 DNA sequence: TGTGCCAGCAGCGGAATCTCGGGCAGCTCTGGAAACACCATATATTTT. It yields the protein CASSGISGSSGNTIYF.

The chain couples TRBV27 to TRBJ2-7; D gene ambiguous. The CDR3 runs 13 residues. Germline lookup yields CDR1 MNHEY and CDR2 SMNVEV (reference sequence). The V gene lost 6 bases and the J gene lost 2 bases, with 11 bases spanning the gap. The CDR3 sequence: CASRFEGPYEQYF. The CDR3 DNA reads TGTGCCAGCAGATTCGAAGGGCCCTACGAGCAGTACTTC.

This chain joins TRBV12-3 or TRBV12-4 and TRBJ2-1; D is perhaps TRBD1 (7 bases). V lost 2 bases, J lost 4 bases, and 12 bases lay in between. The CDR3 loop spans 15 amino acids. Here the CDR3 reads CASSLRDSGYNEQFF. The CDR3 region has the DNA TGTGCCAGCAGTTTACGGGACAGCGGGTACAATGAGCAGTTCTTC.

This clonotype was recorded a few times. This rearrangement joins TRBV7-9 to TRBJ2-3, with D perhaps matching TRBD2 (6 bases). CDR1 SEHNR and CDR2 FQNEAQ come from the germline V gene (reference sequence). Trimming took 4 bases from V and 2 from J, leaving 19 bases between them. The length of the CDR3 is 17 residues. CDR3: CASSSYRDGGITDTQYF. The CDR3 region has the DNA TGTGCCAGCAGCTCTTATAGAGACGGGGGAATCACAGATACGCAGTATTTT.